This passage covers 14 T cell receptor beta chains from one sample sequenced in a study of blood T cells in healthy people across ages (dated by TCRdb to about 2015). Library generation was performed with 5' RACE. TCRdb records Illumina HiSeq 2500 as the sequencer. A second PCR of about 7 to 12 cycles was run with a J-beta primer mix and a sample-barcoded 5' primer. The public reads were reanalyzed by TCRdb: fastp trimming at Q25, MiXCR alignment, in-frame beta chains only. Identical CDR3 proteins give one entry, which carries the most common genes and DNA. The sample table shows under 2,000,000 distinct CDR3 sequences, and just under 50% are seen once. Less than 2.5% of the sample rests with the top ten. Sequencing input: blood. The receptors were gathered from a woman between 35 and 50 years old in good health.

The rearrangement joins TRBV11-2 to TRBJ2-5; 7 bases agree with TRBD2. The trim removed 4 bases at V and 1 base at J, leaving 9 bases unmatched. The V gene's germline CDR1 is SGHAT and CDR2 FQNNGV. The CDR3 length is 16 residues. The CDR3 nucleotides read TGTGCCAGCAGCTCCGTGGGAGCGGGGATCCAAGAGACCCAGTACTTC. Its translation: CASSSVGAGIQETQYF.

This clonotype was seen only a few times. The CDR3 region is CAISGVGGEAFF. For the CDR3, the DNA is TGTGCCATCAGTGGCGTAGGCGGTGAAGCTTTCTTT. The gene calls are TRBV10-3 and TRBJ1-1; the D is unclear. This CDR3 is 12 amino acids long. Trimming removed 4 bases at V and 7 bases at J, with 10 bases between. The V gene's germline CDR1 is ENHRY and CDR2 SYGVKD.

This chain uses TRBV28 with TRBJ1-2; D not certain. The CDR3 is made up of 15 amino acids. The germline V and J ends were trimmed by 6 bases and 5 bases, with 19 bases remaining between them. CDR1 is MDHEN, CDR2 SYDVKM, per germline. The CDR3 region is CASRITPGSPYGYTF. The CDR3 DNA reads as TGTGCCAGCAGAATAACTCCGGGCAGCCCTTATGGCTACACCTTC.

This clonotype was counted a few times. A much larger clone is a single base away; this may be a read error. The chain joins TRBV7-2 to TRBJ2-5; D is undetermined. Germline lookup yields CDR1 SGHTA and CDR2 FQGNSA. This CDR3 is built from 11 residues. V dropped 5 bases and J dropped 11 bases, with 12 bases sitting between them. The CDR3 bases are TGTGCCAGCAGCGGGCACAATGAGCAGTACTTC. Residues: CASSGHNEQYF.

This chain connects TRBV28 to TRBJ2-5; TRBD2 might be the D (5 bases). The length of the CDR3 is 14 residues. With 7 bases removed from V and 5 bases from J, the gap between germline ends came to 17 bases. Germline CDR1 reads MDHEN; CDR2 reads SYDVKM. CDR3 amino acids: CASTLRVEGETQYF. In nucleotides, the CDR3 is TGTGCCAGCACCTTGCGGGTGGAAGGGGAGACCCAGTACTTC.

The J gene is TRBJ1-2, the V gene TRBV9; TRBD1 is a possible D gene (5 bases). The CDR3 consists of 15 residues. Germline CDR1 SGDLS, CDR2 YYNGEE. V was cut by 0 bases and J by 4 bases, with 13 bases left in between. The CDR3 DNA follows: TGTGCCAGCAGCGTAGGAGGGACTCCGGCCTATGGCTACACCTTC. It specifies CASSVGGTPAYGYTF.

This sequence joins TRBV29-1 and TRBJ2-7; 15 bases fit TRBD2. The CDR3 sequence is 14 residues long. In germline, CDR1 is SQVTM, CDR2 ANQGSEA. Losses at the gene ends were 5 bases for V and 8 bases for J; bases not matched to a gene: 7. In DNA, the CDR3 is TGCAGCGTTAGGACTAGCGGGGGGGCCCCTCAGCAGTACTTC. Translation: CSVRTSGGAPQQYF.

The genes are TRBV4-2 and TRBJ2-3; D might be TRBD1 or TRBD2, each matching 5 bases. The CDR3 sequence is 16 residues long. V lost 4 bases, J lost 3 bases, and 17 bases lay in between. The germline V gene encodes CDR1 LGHNA and CDR2 YNFKEQ. The CDR3, as DNA: TGTGCCAGCAGCCCCGGGACCCCGCTTTGGACAGATACGCAGTATTTT. Amino acids: CASSPGTPLWTDTQYF.

The chain uses TRBV28 and TRBJ2-1; the D gene could be TRBD1 or TRBD2 (7 bases each). V lost 6 bases and J 8 bases, leaving 20 bases between the germline ends. The CDR3 has 15 amino acids. Germline assignment: CDR1 MDHEN and CDR2 SYDVKM. CDR3 residues: CASSQGGAGFDEQFF. The CDR3, as DNA: TGTGCCAGCAGCCAGGGGGGGGCAGGTTTCGATGAGCAGTTCTTC.

This sequence joins TRBV20-1 and TRBJ2-5, with 12 bases matching TRBD2. The V gene's germline CDR1 is DFQATT and CDR2 SNEGSKA (reference sequence). Germline trimming cut 1 base from V and 4 bases from J; bases unmatched to any gene: 10. This CDR3 contains 17 residues. The CDR3 sequence: CSARVLGLAGFAETQYF. Written as DNA, the CDR3 is TGCAGTGCTAGAGTTCTCGGACTAGCGGGGTTTGCAGAGACCCAGTACTTC.

The CDR3 loop reads CASSSDRGRKDTQYF. As DNA, the CDR3 is TGTGCCAGCAGCTCCGACAGGGGGCGGAAAGATACGCAGTATTTT. The genes are TRBV7-2 and TRBJ2-3; 10 bases line up with TRBD1. V lost 4 bases, J lost 5 bases, and 6 bases stayed unmatched. CDR3 size: 15 residues. The germline V gene encodes CDR1 SGHTA and CDR2 FQGNSA.

This chain uses TRBV28 with TRBJ2-7; a weak D match, TRBD2 (7 bases). CDR1 is MDHEN, CDR2 SYDVKM, per germline. The CDR3 has 14 residues. Between the trimmed V and J ends, which lost 5 bases and 7 bases, there was a span of 18 bases. CDR3 protein: CASSPRGEGREQYF. CDR3 nucleotide sequence: TGTGCCAGCAGTCCTAGGGGGGAGGGGAGGGAGCAGTACTTC.

The chain combines TRBV7-9 with TRBJ1-4; D is unresolved. CDR3 size: 13 residues. Per germline, CDR1 SEHNR and CDR2 FQNEAQ (reference sequence). V was trimmed by 5 bases and J by 8 bases, leaving 12 bases between them. The CDR3 DNA reads TGTGCCAGCAGCGGCCGACAAGAGGAAAAACTGTTTTTT. Translating gives CASSGRQEEKLFF. Full variable domain (rest looked up from reference TRBV7-9 and TRBJ1-4): DTGVSQNPRHKITKRGQNVTFRCDPISEHNRLYWYRQTLGQGPEFLTYFQNEAQLEKSRLLSDRFSAERPKGSFSTLEIQRTEQGDSAMYLCASSGRQEEKLFFGSGTQLSVL.

This clonotype was found many times. The V and J genes are TRBV7-2 and TRBJ2-5, with 7 bases lining up with TRBD2. The ends lost 2 bases at V and 5 bases at J; junction bases unmatched: 2. This CDR3 is 13 amino acids long. Germline values: CDR1 SGHTA, CDR2 FQGNSA. As DNA, the CDR3 is TGTGCCAGCAGCTTACTGGGGGGGGAGACCCAGTACTTC. The encoded protein is CASSLLGGETQYF. Together with reference TRBV7-2 and TRBJ2-5, the CDR3 gives the full variable domain: GAGVSQSPSNKVTEKGKDVELRCDPISGHTALYWYRQSLGQGLEFLIYFQGNSAPDKSGLPSDRFSAERTGGSVSTLTIQRTQQEDSAVYLCASSLLGGETQYFGPGTRLLVL.